One T cell receptor (beta chain) is described in this entry. Antigen: not known. The entry originates in a study of T cells after yellow fever vaccination. Findings and caveats of the study: The bulk population could contribute abundant contaminating clonotypes to FACS-sorted repertoires.

TCRdb redid the calling of the 5' RACE reads with MiXCR, one entry per CDR3 protein. The sample has about 300,000 distinct CDR3 sequences, roughly 6.8% seen once; the top ten hold 18%. Germline CDR1 KGHSH, CDR2 LQKENI. CDR3 length equals 15 residues. Trimming removed 4 bases at V and 4 bases at J, with 13 bases between. The specimen comprised PBMCs, sampled approximately 47 days after the first yellow fever vaccination. The clonotype originates from a young man who received the YFV17D yellow fever vaccine. The rearrangement links TRBV18 to TRBJ1-4; D ambiguous. The CDR3 reads CASSLTGRGNEKLFF. In DNA, the CDR3 is TGTGCCAGCTCACTGACCGGACGGGGTAATGAAAAACTGTTTTTT.